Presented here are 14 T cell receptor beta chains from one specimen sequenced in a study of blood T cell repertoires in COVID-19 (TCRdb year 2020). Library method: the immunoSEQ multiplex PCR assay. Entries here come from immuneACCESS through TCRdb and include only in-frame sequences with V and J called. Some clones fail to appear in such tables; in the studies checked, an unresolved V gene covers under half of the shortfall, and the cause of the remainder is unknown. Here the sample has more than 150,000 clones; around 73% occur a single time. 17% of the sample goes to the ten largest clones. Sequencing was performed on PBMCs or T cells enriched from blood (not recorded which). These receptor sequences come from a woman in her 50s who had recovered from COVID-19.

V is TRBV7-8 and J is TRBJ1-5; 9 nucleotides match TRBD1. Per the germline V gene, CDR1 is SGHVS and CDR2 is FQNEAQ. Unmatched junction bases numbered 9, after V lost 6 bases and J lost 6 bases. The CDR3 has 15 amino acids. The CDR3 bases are TGTGCCAGCAGTTTGAACAGGGGGCCCAGTCAGCCCCAGCATTTT. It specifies CASSLNRGPSQPQHF.

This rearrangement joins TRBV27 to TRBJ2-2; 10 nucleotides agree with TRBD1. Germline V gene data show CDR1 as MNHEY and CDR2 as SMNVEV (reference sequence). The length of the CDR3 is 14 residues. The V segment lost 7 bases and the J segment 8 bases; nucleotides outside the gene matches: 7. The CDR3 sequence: CASNHRQGAGELFF. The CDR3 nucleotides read TGTGCCAGCAATCATCGACAGGGGGCTGGGGAGCTGTTTTTT.

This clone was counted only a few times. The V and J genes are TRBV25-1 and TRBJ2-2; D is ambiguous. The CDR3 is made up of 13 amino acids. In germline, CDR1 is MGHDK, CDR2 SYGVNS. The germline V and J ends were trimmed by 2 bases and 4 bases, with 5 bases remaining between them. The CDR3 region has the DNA TGTGCCAGCAGTGAAGCGATCACCGGGGAGCTGTTTTTT. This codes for CASSEAITGELFF.

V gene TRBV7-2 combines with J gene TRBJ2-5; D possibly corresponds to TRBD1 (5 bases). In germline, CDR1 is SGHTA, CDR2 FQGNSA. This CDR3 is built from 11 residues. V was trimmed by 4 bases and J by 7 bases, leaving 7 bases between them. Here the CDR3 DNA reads TGTGCCAGCAGCTGGGGCGGGACCCAGTACTTC. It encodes CASSWGGTQYF. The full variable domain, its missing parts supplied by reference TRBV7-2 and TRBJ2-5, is GAGVSQSPSNKVTEKGKDVELRCDPISGHTALYWYRQSLGQGLEFLIYFQGNSAPDKSGLPSDRFSAERTGGSVSTLTIQRTQQEDSAVYLCASSWGGTQYFGPGTRLLVL.

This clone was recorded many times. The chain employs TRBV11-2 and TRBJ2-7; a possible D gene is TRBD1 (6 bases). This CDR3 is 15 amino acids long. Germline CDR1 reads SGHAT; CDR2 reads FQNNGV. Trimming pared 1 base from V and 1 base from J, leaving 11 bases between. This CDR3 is CASSLGPTGSYEQYF. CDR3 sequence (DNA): TGTGCCAGCAGCTTAGGCCCCACAGGGTCCTACGAGCAGTACTTC.

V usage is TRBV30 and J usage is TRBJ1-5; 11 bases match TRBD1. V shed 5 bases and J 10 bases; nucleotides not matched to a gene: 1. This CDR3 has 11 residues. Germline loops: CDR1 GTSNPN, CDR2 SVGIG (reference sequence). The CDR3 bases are TGTGCCTGGGGGACAGGGGGTCCCCAGCATTTT. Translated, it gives CAWGTGGPQHF.

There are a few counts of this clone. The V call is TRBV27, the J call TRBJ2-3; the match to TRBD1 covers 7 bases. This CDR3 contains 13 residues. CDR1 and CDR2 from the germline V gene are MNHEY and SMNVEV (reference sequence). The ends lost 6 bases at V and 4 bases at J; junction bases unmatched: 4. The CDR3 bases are TGTGCCAGCAGACCCACAGGGGCAGATACGCAGTATTTT. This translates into CASRPTGADTQYF.

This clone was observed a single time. This CDR3 is CASNKAEMGGEQYF. CDR3 in DNA: TGTGCCAGCAATAAGGCCGAAATGGGGGGGGAGCAGTACTTC. V gene TRBV27 combines with J gene TRBJ2-7; TRBD2 agrees at 7 bases. Germline assignment: CDR1 MNHEY and CDR2 SMNVEV (reference sequence). The trim removed 7 bases at V and 7 bases at J, leaving 13 bases unmatched. This CDR3 is built from 14 residues.

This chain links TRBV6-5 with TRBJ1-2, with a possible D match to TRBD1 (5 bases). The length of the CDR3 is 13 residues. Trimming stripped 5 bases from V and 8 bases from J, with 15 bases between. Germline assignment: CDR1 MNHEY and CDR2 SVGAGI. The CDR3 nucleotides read TGTGCCAGCAGTCACCAGGGTGCGCGGGGCTACACCTTC. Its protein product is CASSHQGARGYTF.

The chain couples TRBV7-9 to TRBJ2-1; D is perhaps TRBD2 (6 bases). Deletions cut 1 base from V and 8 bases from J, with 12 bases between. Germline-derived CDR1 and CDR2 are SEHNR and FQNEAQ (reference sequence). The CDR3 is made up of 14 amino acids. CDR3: CASSLEAGLYEQFF. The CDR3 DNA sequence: TGTGCCAGCAGCTTAGAAGCGGGTCTTTATGAGCAGTTCTTC.

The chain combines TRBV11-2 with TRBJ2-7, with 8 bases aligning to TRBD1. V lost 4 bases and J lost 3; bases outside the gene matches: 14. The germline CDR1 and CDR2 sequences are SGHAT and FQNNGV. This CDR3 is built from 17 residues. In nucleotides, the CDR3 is TGTGCCAGCAGCTCCCGACACGGACAGGGTGGGCACTACGAGCAGTACTTC. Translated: CASSSRHGQGGHYEQYF.

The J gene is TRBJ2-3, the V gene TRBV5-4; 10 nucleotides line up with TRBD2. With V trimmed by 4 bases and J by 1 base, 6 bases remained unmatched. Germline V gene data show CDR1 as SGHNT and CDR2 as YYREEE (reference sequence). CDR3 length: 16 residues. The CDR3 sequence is CASSRALAGGTDTQYF. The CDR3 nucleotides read TGTGCCAGCAGCCGCGCCCTAGCGGGAGGCACAGATACGCAGTATTTT.

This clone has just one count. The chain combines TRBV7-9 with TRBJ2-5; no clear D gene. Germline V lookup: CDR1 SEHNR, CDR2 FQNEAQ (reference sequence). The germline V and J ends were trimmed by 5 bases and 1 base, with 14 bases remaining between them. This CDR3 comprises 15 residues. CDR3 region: CASSPGKSRQETQYF. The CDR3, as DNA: TGTGCCAGCAGCCCTGGTAAGAGTCGCCAAGAGACCCAGTACTTC.

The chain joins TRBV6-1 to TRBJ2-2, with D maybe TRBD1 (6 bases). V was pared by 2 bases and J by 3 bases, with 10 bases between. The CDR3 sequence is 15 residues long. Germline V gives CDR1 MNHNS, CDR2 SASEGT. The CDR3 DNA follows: TGTGCCAGCAGTGAATTACAGGGTCACACCGGGGAGCTGTTTTTT. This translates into CASSELQGHTGELFF.